Reported below is one T cell receptor (beta chain). The TCR beta repertoire was assessed by survey-level immunoSEQ sequencing. Libraries were prepared by immunoSEQ multiplex PCR; TCRdb keeps only in-frame clonotypes and omits some of them. The sample yields 55,000 to 70,000 clones, 90% to 95% seen once. V gave up 0 bases and J gave up 8 bases, with 12 bases separating them. The CDR3 sequence is 15 residues long. CDR1 is SGHNT, CDR2 YYREEE, per germline (reference sequence). This clonotype was obtained from a man aged 35-49 years with rheumatoid arthritis. Specimen: PBMCs. This sequence joins TRBV5-4 and TRBJ1-6; D unresolved. CDR3 sequence: CASSLDYQMDSPLHF. CDR3 nucleotide sequence: TGTGCCAGCAGCTTGGACTACCAAATGGATTCACCCCTCCACTTT.